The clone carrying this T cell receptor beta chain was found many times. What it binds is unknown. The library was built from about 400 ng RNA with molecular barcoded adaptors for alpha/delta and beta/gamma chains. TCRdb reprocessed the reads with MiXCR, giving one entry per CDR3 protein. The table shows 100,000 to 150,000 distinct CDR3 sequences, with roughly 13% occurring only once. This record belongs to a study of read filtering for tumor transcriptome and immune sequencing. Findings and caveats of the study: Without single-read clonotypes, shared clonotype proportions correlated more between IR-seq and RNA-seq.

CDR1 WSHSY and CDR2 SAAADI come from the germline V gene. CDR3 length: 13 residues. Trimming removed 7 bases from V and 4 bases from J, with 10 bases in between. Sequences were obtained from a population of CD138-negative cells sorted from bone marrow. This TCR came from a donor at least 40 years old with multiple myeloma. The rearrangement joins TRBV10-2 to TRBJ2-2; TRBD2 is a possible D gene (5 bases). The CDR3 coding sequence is TGCGCCAGCAATAGCGTCATCACCGGGGAGCTGTTTTTT. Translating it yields CASNSVITGELFF.